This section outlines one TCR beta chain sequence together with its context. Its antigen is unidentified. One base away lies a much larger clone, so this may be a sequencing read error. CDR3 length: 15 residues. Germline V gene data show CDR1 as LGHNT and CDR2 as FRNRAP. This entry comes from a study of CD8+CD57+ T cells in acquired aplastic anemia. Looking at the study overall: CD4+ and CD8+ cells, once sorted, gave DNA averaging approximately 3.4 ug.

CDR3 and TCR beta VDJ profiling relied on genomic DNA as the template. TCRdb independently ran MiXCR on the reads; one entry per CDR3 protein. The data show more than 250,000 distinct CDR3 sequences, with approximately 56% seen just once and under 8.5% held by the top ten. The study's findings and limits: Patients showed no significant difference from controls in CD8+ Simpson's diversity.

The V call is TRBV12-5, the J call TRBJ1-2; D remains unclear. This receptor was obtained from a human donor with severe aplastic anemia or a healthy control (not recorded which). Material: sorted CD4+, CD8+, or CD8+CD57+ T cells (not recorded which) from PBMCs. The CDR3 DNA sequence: TGTGCTAGTGGTTTGGTAAATCGACCTAACCATGGCTACACCTTC. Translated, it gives CASGLVNRPNHGYTF.